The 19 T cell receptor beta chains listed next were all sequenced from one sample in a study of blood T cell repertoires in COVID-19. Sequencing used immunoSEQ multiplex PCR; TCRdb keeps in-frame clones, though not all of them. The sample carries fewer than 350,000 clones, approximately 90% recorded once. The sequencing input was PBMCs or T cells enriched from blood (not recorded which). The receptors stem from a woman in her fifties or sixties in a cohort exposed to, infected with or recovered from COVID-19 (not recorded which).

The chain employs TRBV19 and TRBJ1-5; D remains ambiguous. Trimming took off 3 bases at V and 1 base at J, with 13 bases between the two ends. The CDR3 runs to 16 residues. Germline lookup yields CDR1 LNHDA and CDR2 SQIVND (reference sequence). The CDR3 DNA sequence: TGTGCCAGTAGTATTGTGGGCAGTCAAAGCAATCAGCCCCAGCATTTT. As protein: CASSIVGSQSNQPQHF.

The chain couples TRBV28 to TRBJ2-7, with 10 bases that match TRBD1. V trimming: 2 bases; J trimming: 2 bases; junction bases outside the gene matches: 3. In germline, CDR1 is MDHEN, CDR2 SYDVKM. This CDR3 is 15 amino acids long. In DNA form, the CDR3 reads TGTGCCAGCAGTTTAGGGACAGGGGCCACCTACGAGCAGTACTTC. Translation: CASSLGTGATYEQYF.

CDR3 loop: CATSDHRDSSYEQYF. CDR3 nucleotides: TGTGCCACCAGTGATCACCGGGACAGCTCCTACGAGCAGTACTTC. V usage is TRBV24-1 and J usage is TRBJ2-7; TRBD1 agrees at 7 bases. Germline trimming cut 3 bases from V and 0 bases from J; bases unmatched to any gene: 4. The V gene's germline CDR1 is KGHDR and CDR2 SFDVKD. The CDR3 length is 15 residues.

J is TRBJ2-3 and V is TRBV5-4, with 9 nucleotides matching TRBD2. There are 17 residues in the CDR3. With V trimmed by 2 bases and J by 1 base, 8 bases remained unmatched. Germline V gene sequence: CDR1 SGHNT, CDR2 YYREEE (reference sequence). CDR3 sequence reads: CASSFPSSGMGTDTQYF. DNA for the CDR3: TGTGCCAGCAGCTTCCCATCTAGCGGGATGGGCACAGATACGCAGTATTTT.

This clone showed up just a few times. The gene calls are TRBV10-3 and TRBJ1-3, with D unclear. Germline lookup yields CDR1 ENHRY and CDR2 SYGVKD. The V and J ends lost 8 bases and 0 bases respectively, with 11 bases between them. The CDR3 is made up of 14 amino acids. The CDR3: CAIGLDSSGNTIYF. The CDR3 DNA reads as TGTGCCATCGGTCTGGACTCCTCTGGAAACACCATATATTTT.

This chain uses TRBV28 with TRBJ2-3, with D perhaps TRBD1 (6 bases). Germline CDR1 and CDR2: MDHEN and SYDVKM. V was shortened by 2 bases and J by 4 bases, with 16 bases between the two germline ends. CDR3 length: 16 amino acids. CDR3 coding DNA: TGTGCCAGCAGTTTAGGGGGCGGTTTAAGGGCAGATACGCAGTATTTT. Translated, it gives CASSLGGGLRADTQYF.

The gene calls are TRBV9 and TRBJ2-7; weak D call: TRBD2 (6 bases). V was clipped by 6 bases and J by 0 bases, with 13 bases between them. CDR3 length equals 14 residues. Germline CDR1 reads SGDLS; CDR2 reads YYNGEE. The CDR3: CASTSSGSSYEQYF. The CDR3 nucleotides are TGTGCCAGCACCTCCTCCGGGAGCTCCTACGAGCAGTACTTC.

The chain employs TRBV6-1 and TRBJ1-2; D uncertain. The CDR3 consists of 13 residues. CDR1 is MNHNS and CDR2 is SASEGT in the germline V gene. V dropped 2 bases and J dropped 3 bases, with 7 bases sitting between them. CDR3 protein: CASSEKSYYGYTF. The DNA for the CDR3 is TGTGCCAGCAGTGAAAAATCGTACTATGGCTACACCTTC.

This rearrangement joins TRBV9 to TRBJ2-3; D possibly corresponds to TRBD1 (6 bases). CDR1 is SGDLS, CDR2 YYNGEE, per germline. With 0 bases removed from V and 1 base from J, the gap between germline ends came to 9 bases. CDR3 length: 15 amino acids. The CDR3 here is CASSVAGQRTDTQYF. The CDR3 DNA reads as TGTGCCAGCAGCGTAGCCGGACAGCGCACAGATACGCAGTATTTT. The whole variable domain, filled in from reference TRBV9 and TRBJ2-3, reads DSGVTQTPKHLITATGQRVTLRCSPRSGDLSVYWYQQSLDQGLQFLIQYYNGEERAKGNILERFSAQQFPDLHSELNLSSLELGDSALYFCASSVAGQRTDTQYFGPGTRLTVL.

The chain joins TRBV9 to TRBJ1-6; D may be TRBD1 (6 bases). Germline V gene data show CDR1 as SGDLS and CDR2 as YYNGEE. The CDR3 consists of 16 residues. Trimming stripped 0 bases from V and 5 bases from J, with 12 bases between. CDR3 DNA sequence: TGTGCCAGCAGCGTAGGGCCGTGGACAGATAATTCACCCCTCCACTTT. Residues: CASSVGPWTDNSPLHF.

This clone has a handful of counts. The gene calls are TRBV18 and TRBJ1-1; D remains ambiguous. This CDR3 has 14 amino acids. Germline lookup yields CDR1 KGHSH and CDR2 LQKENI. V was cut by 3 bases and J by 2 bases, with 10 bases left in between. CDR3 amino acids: CASSPGIGNTEAFF. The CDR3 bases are TGTGCCAGCTCACCCGGGATCGGCAACACTGAAGCTTTCTTT.

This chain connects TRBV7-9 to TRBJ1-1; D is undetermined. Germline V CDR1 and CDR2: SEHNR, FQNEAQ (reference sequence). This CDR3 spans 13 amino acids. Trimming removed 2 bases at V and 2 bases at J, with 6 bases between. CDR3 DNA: TGTGCCAGCAGCTTAAACTCAAACACTGAAGCTTTCTTT. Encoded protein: CASSLNSNTEAFF.

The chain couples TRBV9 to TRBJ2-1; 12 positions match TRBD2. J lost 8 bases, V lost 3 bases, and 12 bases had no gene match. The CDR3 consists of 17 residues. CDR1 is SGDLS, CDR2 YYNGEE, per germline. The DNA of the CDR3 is TGTGCCAGCAGCGCAGAACTACTAGCGGGAGGTCTCGATGAGCAGTTCTTC. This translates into CASSAELLAGGLDEQFF.

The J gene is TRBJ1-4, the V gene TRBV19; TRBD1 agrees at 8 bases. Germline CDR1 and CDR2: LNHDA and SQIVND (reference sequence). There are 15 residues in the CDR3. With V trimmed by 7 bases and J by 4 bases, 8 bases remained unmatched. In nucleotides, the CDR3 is TGTGCCAGTACCCTCGCGGACAGGGATAATGAAAAACTGTTTTTT. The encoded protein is CASTLADRDNEKLFF.

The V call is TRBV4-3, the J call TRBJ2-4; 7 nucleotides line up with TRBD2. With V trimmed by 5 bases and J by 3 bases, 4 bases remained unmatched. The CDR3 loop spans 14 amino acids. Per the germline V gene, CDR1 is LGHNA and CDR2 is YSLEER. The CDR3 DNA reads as TGCGCCAGCAGCGGGGGGGTCGGCAAAAACATTCAGTACTTC. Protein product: CASSGGVGKNIQYF.

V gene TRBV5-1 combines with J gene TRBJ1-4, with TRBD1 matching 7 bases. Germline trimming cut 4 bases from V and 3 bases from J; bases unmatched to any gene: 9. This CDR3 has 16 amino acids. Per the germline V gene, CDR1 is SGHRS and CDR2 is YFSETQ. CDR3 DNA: TGCGCCAGCAGCCTACAGGGGAACGGAGCTAATGAAAAACTGTTTTTT. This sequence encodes CASSLQGNGANEKLFF.

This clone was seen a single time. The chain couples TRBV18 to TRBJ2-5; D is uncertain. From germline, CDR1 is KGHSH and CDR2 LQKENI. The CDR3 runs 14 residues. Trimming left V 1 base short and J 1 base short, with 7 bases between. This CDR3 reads CASSPRAAQETQYF. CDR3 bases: TGTGCCAGCTCACCACGGGCAGCCCAAGAGACCCAGTACTTC.

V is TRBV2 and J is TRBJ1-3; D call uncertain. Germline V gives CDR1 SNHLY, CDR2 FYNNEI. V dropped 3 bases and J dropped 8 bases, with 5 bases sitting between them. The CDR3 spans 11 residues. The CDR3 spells CASSETYTIYF. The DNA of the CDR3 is TGTGCCAGCAGTGAGACTTACACCATATATTTT.

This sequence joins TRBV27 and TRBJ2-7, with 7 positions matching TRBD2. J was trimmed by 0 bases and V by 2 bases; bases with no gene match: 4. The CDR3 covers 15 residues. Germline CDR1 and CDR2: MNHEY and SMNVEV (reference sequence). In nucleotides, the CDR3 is TGTGCCAGCAGTTTAGGGGCTAGCGGCTCCTACGAGCAGTACTTC. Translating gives CASSLGASGSYEQYF.